The source of this T cell receptor (beta chain) is a study of T cells after yellow fever vaccination. Looking at the study overall: Libraries from low-cell-number fractions were prepared with the SMART-Seq v4 Ultra Low Input RNA kit.

J was trimmed by 4 bases and V by 5 bases; bases with no gene match: 11. Germline V gene lookup returns CDR1 MNHNS and CDR2 SASEGT. This CDR3 spans 16 amino acids. MiXCR, run by TCRdb on the 5' RACE reads, gives a single entry per CDR3 protein. The table records some 600,000 distinct CDR3 sequences, roughly 17% of them present only once. Study-level points and caveats: FACS-sorted repertoires could harbor abundant contaminating bulk-population clonotypes.

Note on this clonotype: What it binds is not known.

The chain is built from TRBV6-1 and TRBJ2-3, with TRBD2 matching over 8 bases. This clonotype was obtained from a man younger than 35 who received the YFV17D yellow fever vaccine. This specimen was PBMCs, taken about 5 days after the first yellow fever vaccination. As DNA, the CDR3 is TGTGCCAGCAGTCTCGCATGGAGCGGGGGCTCAGATACGCAGTATTTT. This codes for CASSLAWSGGSDTQYF.